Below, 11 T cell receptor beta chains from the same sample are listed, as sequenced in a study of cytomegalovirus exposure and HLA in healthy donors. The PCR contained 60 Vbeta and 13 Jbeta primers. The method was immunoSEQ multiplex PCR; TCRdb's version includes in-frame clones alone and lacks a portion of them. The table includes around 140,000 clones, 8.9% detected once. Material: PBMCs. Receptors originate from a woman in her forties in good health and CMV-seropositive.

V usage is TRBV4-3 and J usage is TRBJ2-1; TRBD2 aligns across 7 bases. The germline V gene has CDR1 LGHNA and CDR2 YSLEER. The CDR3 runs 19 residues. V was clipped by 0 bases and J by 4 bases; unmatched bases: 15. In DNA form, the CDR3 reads TGCGCCAGCAGCCAAGATAGACTGGTGGCTAGCGGAGTATACAATGAGCAGTTCTTC. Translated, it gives CASSQDRLVASGVYNEQFF.

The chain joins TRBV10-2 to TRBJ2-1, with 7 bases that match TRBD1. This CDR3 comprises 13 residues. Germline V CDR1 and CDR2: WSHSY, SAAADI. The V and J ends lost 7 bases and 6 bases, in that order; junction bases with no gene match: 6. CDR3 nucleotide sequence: TGCGCCAGCAACCTACAGGGGTTCAATGAGCAGTTCTTC. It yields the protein CASNLQGFNEQFF.

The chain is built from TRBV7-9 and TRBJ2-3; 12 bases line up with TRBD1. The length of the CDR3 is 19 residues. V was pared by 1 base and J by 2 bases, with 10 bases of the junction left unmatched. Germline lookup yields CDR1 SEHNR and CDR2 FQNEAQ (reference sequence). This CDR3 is CASSLGVMGQGAHTDTQYF. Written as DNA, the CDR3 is TGTGCCAGCAGCTTAGGGGTCATGGGACAGGGGGCGCACACAGATACGCAGTATTTT.

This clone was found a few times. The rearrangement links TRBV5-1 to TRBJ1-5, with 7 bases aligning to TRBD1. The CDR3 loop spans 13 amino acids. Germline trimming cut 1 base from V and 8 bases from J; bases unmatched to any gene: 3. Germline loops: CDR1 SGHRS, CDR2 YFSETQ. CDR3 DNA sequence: TGCGCCAGCAGCTTGACAGGGGATGAGCCCCAGCATTTT. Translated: CASSLTGDEPQHF.

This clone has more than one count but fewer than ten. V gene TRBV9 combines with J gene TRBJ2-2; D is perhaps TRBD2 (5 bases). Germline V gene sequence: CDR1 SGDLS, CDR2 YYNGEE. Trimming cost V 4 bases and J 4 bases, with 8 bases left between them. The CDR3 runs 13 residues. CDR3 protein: CASSPRGTGELFF. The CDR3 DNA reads TGTGCCAGCAGCCCACGGGGCACCGGGGAGCTGTTTTTT.

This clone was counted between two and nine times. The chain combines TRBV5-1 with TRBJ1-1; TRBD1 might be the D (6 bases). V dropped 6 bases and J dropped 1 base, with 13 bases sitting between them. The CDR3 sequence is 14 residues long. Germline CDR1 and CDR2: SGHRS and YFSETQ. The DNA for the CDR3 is TGCGCCAGCAATCCAGGGGTTGGGAACACTGAAGCTTTCTTT. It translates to CASNPGVGNTEAFF.

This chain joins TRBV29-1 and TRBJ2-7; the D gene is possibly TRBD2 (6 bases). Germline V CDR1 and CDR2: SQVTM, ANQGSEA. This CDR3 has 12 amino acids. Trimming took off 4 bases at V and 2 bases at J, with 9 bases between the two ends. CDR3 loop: CSVARGPYEQYF. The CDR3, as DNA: TGCAGCGTTGCGCGGGGCCCCTACGAGCAGTACTTC.

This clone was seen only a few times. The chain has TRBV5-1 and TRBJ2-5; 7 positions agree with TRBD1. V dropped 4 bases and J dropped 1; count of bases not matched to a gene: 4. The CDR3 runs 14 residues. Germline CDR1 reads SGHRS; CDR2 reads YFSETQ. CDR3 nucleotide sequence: TGCGCCAGCAGCACCGGGACAGCCCAAGAGACCCAGTACTTC. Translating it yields CASSTGTAQETQYF.

The CDR3 is CASSELDGYTF. The CDR3 nucleotides read TGTGCCAGCAGTGAACTTGATGGCTACACCTTC. The chain joins TRBV2 to TRBJ1-2; D gene uncertain. Germline CDR1 and CDR2: SNHLY and FYNNEI. V lost 2 bases to trimming and J lost 6 bases, with 4 bases between them. The CDR3 contains 11 residues.

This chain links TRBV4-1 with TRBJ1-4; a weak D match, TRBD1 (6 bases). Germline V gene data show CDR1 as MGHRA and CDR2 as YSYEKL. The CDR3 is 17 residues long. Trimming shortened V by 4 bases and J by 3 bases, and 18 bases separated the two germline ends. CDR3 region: CASSPRAGAAPNEKLFF. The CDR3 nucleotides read TGCGCCAGCAGCCCTCGGGCAGGGGCCGCTCCTAATGAAAAACTGTTTTTT.

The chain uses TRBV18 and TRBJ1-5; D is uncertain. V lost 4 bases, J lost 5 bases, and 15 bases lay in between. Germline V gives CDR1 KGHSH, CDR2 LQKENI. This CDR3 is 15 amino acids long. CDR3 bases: TGTGCCAGCTCACAAACATACATGAAAGATCAGCCCCAGCATTTT. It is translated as CASSQTYMKDQPQHF.